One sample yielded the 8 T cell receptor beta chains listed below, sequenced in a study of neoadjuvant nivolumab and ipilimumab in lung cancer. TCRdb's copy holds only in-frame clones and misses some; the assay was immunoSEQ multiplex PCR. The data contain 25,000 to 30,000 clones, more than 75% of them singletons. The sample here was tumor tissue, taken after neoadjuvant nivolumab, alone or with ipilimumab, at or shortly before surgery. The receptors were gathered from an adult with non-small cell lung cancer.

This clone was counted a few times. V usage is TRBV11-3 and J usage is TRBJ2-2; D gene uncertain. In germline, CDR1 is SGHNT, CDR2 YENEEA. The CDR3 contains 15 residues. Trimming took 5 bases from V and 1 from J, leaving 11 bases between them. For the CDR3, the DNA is TGTGCCAGCAGCCACGACTCTATGAACACCGGGGAGCTGTTTTTT. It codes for CASSHDSMNTGELFF.

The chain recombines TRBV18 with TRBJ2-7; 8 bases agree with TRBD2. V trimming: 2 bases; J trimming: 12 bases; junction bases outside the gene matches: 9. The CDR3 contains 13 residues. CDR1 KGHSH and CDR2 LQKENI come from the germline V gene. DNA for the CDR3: TGTGCCAGCTCACCAAGCAGGACGGGGGGGCGGTACTTC. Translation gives CASSPSRTGGRYF.

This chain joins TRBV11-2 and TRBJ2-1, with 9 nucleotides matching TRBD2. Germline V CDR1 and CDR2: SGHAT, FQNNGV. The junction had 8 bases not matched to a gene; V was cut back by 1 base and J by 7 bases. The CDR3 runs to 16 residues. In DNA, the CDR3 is TGTGCCAGCAGCTTAGCCCTAGCGGGGCGTCGAAATGAGCAGTTCTTC. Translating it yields CASSLALAGRRNEQFF.

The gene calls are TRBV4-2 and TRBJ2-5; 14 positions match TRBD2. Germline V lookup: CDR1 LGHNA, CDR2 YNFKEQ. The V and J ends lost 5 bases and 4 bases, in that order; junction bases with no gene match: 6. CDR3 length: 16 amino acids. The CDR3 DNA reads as TGTGCCAGCAGCTACGGGACTAGCGGGGGTGCAGAGACCCAGTACTTC. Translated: CASSYGTSGGAETQYF.

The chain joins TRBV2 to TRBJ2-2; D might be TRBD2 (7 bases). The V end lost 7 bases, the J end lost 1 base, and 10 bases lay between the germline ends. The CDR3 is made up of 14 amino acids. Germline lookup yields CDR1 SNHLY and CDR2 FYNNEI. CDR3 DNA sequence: TGTGCCAGCAAGGGAGGGGGGAACACCGGGGAGCTGTTTTTT. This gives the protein CASKGGGNTGELFF.

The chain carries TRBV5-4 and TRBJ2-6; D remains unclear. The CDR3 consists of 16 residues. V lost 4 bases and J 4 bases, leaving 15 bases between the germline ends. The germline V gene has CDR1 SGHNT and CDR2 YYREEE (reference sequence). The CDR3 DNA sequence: TGTGCCAGCAGCAACGACCGTTCAAGGGGGGCCAACGTCCTGACTTTC. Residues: CASSNDRSRGANVLTF.

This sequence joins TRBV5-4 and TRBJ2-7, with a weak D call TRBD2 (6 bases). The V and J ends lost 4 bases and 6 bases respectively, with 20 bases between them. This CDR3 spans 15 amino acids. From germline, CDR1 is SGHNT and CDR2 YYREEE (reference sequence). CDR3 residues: CASSPGSTPGGEQYF. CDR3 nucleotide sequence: TGTGCCAGCAGCCCGGGTTCCACGCCCGGGGGCGAGCAGTACTTC.

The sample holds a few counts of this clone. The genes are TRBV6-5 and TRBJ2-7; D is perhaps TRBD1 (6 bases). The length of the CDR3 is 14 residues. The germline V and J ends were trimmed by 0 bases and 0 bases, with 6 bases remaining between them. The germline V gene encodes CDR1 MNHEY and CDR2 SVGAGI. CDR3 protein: CASSYSGGSYEQYF. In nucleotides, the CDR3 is TGTGCCAGCAGTTACTCAGGGGGCTCCTACGAGCAGTACTTC.